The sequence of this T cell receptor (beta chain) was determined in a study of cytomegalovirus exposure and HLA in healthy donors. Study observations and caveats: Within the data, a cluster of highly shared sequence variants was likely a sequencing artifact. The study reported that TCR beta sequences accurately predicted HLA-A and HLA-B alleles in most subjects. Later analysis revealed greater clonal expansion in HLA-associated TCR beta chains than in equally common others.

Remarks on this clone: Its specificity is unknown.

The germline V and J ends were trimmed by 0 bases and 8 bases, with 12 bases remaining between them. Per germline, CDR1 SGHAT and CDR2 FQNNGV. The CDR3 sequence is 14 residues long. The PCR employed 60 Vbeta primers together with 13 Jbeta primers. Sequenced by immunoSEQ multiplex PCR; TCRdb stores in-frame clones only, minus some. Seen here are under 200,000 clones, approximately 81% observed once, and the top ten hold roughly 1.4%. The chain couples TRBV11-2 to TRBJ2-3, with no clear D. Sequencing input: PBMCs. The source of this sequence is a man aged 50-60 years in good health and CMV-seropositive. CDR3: CASSLDLELRTQYF. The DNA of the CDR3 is TGTGCCAGCAGCTTAGATTTGGAACTACGTACGCAGTATTTT.